This T cell receptor (beta chain) was recorded in a study of blood T cell repertoires in COVID-19. Whole-study context: Italy, Spain and the United States were the sources of the convalescent and acute COVID-19 samples. In each case, the material was cDNA or gDNA derived from T cells, B-cell-depleted T cells, or PBMCs.

Study members were between about 18 and 100 years old and lived in some 22 US regions. Participants' own reports of clinical history determined their cohort assignment. Profiling relied on immunoSEQ multiplex PCR, and the TCRdb table lists in-frame clones only, not all of them. The sample comprises 400,000 to 550,000 clones, approximately 90% of which are singletons, and under 2% rests with the top ten. This CDR3 spans 18 amino acids. Trimming at V came to 2 bases and at J to 2 bases, leaving 13 bases not matched to a gene. CDR1 and CDR2 from the germline V gene are SGHDT and YYEEEE. This clone was seen a handful of times.

The rearrangement joins TRBV5-6 to TRBJ1-2; 9 positions match TRBD1. The sequence came from a woman between 18 and 30 years old with acute COVID-19. Sequenced material: PBMCs or T cells enriched from blood (not recorded which). The CDR3 sequence: CASSLGGQGRAGNYGYTF. The CDR3 DNA reads as TGTGCCAGCAGCTTAGGAGGACAGGGGAGGGCTGGAAACTATGGCTACACCTTC.